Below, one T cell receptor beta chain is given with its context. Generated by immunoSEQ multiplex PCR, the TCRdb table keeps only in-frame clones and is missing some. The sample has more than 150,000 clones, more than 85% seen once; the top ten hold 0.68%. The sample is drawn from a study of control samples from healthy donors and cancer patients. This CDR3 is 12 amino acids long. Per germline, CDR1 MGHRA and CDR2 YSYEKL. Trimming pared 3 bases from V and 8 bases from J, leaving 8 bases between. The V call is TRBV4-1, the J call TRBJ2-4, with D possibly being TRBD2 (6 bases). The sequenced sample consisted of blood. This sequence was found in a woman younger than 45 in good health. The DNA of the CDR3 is TGCGCCAGCAGCCACGGGAGCGACATTCAGTACTTC. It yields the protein CASSHGSDIQYF.